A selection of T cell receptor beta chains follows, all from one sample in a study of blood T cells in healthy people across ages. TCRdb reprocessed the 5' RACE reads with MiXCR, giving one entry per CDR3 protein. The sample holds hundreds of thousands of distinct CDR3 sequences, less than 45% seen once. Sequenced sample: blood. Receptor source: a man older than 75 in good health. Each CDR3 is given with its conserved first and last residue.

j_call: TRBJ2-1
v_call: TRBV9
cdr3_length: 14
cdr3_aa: CASSVQGVSGEQFF

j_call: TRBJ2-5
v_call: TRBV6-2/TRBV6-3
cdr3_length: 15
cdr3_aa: CASSLDRVMEETQYF

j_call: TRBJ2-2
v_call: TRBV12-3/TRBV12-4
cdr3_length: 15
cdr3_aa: CASSLYVGVTGELFF

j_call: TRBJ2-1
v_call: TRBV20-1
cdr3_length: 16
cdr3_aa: CSASSFAGVGYNEQFF

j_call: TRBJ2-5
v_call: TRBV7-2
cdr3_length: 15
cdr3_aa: CASSPGLAVQETQYF

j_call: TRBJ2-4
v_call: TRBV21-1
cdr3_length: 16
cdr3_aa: CASSSSDRPAKNIQYF

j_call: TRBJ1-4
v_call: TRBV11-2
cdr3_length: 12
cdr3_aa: CASSSDREKLFF

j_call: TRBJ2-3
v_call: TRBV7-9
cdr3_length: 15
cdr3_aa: CASSRLATSTDAQYF

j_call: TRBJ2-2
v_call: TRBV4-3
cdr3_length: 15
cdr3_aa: CASSQLESYRGELFF

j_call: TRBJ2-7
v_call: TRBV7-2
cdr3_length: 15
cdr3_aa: CAGSLGASEVYEQYF

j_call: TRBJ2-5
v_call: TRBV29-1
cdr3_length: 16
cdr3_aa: CSVELLVWVAGGEQYF

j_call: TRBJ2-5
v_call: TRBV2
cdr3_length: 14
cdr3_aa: CASWSTGSQKTQYF

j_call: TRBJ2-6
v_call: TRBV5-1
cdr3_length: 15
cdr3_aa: CASSLHQGLSNVLTF

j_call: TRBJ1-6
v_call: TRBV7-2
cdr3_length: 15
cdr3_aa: CASSYQSSYNSPLHF

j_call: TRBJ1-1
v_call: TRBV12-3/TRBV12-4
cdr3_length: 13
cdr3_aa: CASSRTGNTEAFF

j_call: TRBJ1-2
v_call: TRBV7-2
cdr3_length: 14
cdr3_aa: CASSLGYRPYGYTF

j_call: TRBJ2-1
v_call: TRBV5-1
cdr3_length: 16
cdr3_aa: CASSPLGLAAYNKQFF

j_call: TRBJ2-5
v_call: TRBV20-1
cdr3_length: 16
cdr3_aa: CSARPPQRESQETQYF

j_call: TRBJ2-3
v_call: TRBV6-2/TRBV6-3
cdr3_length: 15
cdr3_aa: CASSSQGTPLRTQYF

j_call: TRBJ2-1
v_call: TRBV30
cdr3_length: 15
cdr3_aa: CAWEGMGLAGNEQFF

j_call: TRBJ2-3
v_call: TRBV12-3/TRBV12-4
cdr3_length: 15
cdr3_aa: CASTWGTSPTDTQYF

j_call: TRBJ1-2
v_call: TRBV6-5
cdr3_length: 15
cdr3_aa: CASSYRDRGNIGYTF

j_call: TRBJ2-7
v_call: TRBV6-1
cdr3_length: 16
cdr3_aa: CASSESIAGPSYEQYF

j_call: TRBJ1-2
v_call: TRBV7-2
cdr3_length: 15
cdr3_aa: CASSLDSTVSYGYTF

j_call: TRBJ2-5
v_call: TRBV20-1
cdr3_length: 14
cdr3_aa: CSATQAGVVETQYF

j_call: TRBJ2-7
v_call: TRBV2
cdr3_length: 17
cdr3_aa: CASTGQTFTSGSYEQYF

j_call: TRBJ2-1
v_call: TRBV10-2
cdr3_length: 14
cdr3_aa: CASSDQLAGGEQFF

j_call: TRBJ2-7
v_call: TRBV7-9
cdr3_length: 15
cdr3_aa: CASSSGLAGVREQYF

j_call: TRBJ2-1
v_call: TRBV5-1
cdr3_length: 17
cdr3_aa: CASSLGLTGWALGEQFF

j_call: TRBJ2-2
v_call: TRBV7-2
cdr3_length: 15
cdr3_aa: CASSLVGVNTGELFF

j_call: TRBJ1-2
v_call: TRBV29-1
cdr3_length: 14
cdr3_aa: CSVKSGTGGFGYTF

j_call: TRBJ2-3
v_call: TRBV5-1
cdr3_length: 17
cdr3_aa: CASSLRTSGGIEDTQYF

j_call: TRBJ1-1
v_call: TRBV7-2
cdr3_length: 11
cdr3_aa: CASSSLQEAFF

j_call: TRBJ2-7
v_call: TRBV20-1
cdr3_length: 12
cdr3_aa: CSARESGREQYF

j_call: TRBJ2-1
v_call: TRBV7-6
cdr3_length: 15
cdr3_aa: CASSYDRGAYNEQFF

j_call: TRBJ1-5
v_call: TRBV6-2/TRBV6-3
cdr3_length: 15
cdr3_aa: CASSYWGPGNQPQHF

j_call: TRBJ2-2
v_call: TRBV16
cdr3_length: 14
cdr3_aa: CASSQDRVTGELFF

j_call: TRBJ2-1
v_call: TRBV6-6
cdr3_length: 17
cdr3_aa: CASSYSRGGTGVDEQFF

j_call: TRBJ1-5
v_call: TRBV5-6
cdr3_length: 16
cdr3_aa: CASTRGGGRVNQPQHF

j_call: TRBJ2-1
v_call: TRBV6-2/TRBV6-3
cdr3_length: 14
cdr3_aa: CASTTHNSNNEQFF

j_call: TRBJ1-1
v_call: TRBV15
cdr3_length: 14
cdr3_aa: CATSTLTPNTEAFF

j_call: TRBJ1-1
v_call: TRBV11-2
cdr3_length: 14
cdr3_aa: CASSLGTGPSEAFF

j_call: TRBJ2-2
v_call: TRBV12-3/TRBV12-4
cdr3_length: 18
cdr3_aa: CASSLAVLGSTDTGELFF

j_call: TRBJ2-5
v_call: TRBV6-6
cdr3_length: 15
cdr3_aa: CASSLGTGGAETQYF

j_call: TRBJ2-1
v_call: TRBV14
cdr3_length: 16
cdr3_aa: CASSQDGSSSYNEQFF

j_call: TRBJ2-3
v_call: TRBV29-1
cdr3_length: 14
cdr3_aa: CSVEDQGRSDTQYF

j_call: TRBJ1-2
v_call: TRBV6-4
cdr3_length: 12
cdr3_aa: CASSDPQYGYTF

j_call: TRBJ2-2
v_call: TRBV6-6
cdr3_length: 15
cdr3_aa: CASSWTSGRSGELFF

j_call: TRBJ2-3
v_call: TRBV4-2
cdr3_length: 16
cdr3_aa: CASSQGPDLNTDTQYF

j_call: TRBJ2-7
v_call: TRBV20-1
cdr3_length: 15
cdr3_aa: CSARDRSRGPYEQYF

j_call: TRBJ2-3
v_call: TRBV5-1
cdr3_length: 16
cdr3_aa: CASSPGLTTSTDTQYF